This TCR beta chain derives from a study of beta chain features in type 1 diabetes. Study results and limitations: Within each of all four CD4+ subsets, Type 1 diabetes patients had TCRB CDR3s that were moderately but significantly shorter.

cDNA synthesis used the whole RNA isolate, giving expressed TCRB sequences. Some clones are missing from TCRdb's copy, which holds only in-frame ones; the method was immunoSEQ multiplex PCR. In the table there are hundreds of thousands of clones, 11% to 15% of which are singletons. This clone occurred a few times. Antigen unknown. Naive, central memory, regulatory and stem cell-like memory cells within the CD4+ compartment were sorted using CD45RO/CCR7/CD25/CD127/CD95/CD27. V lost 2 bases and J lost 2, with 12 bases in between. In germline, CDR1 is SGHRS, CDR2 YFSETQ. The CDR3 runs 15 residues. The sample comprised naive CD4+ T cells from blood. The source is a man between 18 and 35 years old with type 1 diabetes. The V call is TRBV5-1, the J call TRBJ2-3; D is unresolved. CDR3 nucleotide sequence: TGCGCCAGCAGCTTAATGACAACTAACACAGATACGCAGTATTTT. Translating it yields CASSLMTTNTDTQYF.